What follows are 32 T cell receptor beta chains derived from one specimen sequenced in a study of blood T cell repertoires in COVID-19 (dated by TCRdb to the early 2020s). Library preparation used the immunoSEQ multiplex PCR assay. In TCRdb, the immuneACCESS table is reduced to in-frame sequences with V and J assigned. These tables do not hold every clone; where another copy was compared, an unresolved V gene accounts for under half, and the others remain unexplained. In this sample the table shows around 200,000 clones, around nine tenths of which occur a single time. The ten largest clonotypes hold roughly 6.2% of the sample. Sequenced sample: peripheral blood. Receptors were obtained from a man aged 60 to 75 who had recovered from COVID-19.

Comment on this clone: One junction end does not reproduce the germline sequence, and a read error may be involved. The DNA for the CDR3 is TGTGCCTGGAGTAAACAGGGGGCTAAGTATGGCTACACCTTC. Translated, it gives CAWSKQGAKYGYTF. The chain couples TRBV30 to TRBJ1-2; 9 bases match TRBD1. Germline V gives CDR1 GTSNPN, CDR2 SVGIG (reference sequence). The CDR3 loop spans 14 amino acids.

This chain links TRBV5-1 with TRBJ2-3; 7 positions agree with TRBD2. V trimming: 5 bases; J trimming: 0 bases; junction bases outside the gene matches: 3. The CDR3 extends over 14 amino acids. Germline CDR1 reads SGHRS; CDR2 reads YFSETQ. In nucleotides, the CDR3 is TGCGCCAGCAGACCTAGCGGTAGCACAGATACGCAGTATTTT. Its translation is CASRPSGSTDTQYF. The full variable domain, its missing parts supplied by reference TRBV5-1 and TRBJ2-3, is KAGVTQTPRYLIKTRGQQVTLSCSPISGHRSVSWYQQTPGQGLQFLFEYFSETQRNKGNFPGRFSGRQFSNSRSEMNVSTLELGDSALYLCASRPSGSTDTQYFGPGTRLTVL.

DNA of the CDR3: TGTGCCAGCTCACCCTCCAGGCGGGTGGCAGGGGGCGCCCTTAAGCCCTACGAGCAGTACTTC. This gives the protein CASSPSRRVAGGALKPYEQYF. This sequence joins TRBV18 and TRBJ2-7; 8 bases agree with TRBD1. The CDR3 is 21 amino acids. From germline, CDR1 is KGHSH and CDR2 LQKENI. V trimming: 3 bases; J trimming: 2 bases; junction bases outside the gene matches: 24.

This clone was observed once. The CDR3 nucleotides are TGTGCCTGTAGCCGTTTTGGAGGATCCTACGAGCAGTACTTC. Translated, it gives CACSRFGGSYEQYF. This sequence joins TRBV2 and TRBJ2-7, with TRBD2 as a possible D gene (5 bases). The CDR3 sequence is 14 residues long. V gave up 11 bases and J gave up 1 base, with 18 bases separating them. The germline V gene encodes CDR1 SNHLY and CDR2 FYNNEI.

V is TRBV29-1 and J is TRBJ2-7; 7 bases align to TRBD1. CDR1 and CDR2 (germline): SQVTM, ANQGSEA. The CDR3 is 13 amino acids. The J segment lost 7 bases and the V segment lost 5 bases, leaving 11 bases of the junction unmatched. The CDR3 bases are TGCAGCGTTTCCAGGAACCCGGACAGGGAGCAGTACTTC. It yields the protein CSVSRNPDREQYF.

The chain joins TRBV30 to TRBJ1-1; D might be TRBD1 (5 bases). Germline assignment: CDR1 GTSNPN and CDR2 SVGIG (reference sequence). The CDR3 has 14 residues. V was pared by 2 bases and J by 2 bases, with 12 bases between. The CDR3 bases are TGTGCCTGGAGTCCGGGGGGGGGAAACACTGAAGCTTTCTTT. This encodes CAWSPGGGNTEAFF.

The rearrangement joins TRBV20-1 to TRBJ2-7; tentatively, D is TRBD1 (6 bases). V gave up 6 bases and J gave up 3 bases, with 9 bases separating them. Germline V gene data show CDR1 as DFQATT and CDR2 as SNEGSKA (reference sequence). This CDR3 has 11 residues. The CDR3 bases are TGCAGTGCCCTGGACAGCTACGAGCAGTACTTC. Translating gives CSALDSYEQYF.

To note about this clone: One end of the junction fails to match germline, which may point to a read error. The chain uses TRBV28 and TRBJ2-7; 9 positions agree with TRBD1. This CDR3 is built from 11 residues. CDR1 is MDHEN and CDR2 is SYDVKM in the germline V gene. CDR3 coding DNA: TGTGCCAGCAGTTTAAGGACAGGGGCGCACTTC. Translation gives CASSLRTGAHF.

This sequence joins TRBV7-9 and TRBJ2-1; weak D call: TRBD2 (6 bases). This CDR3 region has 15 residues. Germline V gene lookup returns CDR1 SEHNR and CDR2 FQNEAQ (reference sequence). The V and J ends lost 5 bases and 2 bases respectively, with 13 bases between them. CDR3 DNA sequence: TGTGCCAGCAGCCGCCCCGGGAGCCCCTACAATGAGCAGTTCTTC. It encodes CASSRPGSPYNEQFF. Drawing the rest from reference TRBV7-9 and TRBJ2-1, the complete variable domain is DTGVSQNPRHKITKRGQNVTFRCDPISEHNRLYWYRQTLGQGPEFLTYFQNEAQLEKSRLLSDRFSAERPKGSFSTLEIQRTEQGDSAMYLCASSRPGSPYNEQFFGPGTRLTVL.

The chain links TRBV6-5 to TRBJ2-3; 7 nucleotides match TRBD1. The CDR3 length is 14 residues. Germline V gives CDR1 MNHEY, CDR2 SVGAGI. The trim removed 6 bases at V and 0 bases at J, leaving 3 bases unmatched. CDR3 in amino acids: CASRGGYSTDTQYF. The CDR3 DNA reads TGTGCCAGCAGAGGGGGCTATAGCACAGATACGCAGTATTTT.

The chain carries TRBV19 and TRBJ2-1, with a weak D call TRBD1 (5 bases). The CDR3 contains 13 residues. CDR1 is LNHDA, CDR2 SQIVND, per germline (reference sequence). V was cut by 8 bases and J by 2 bases, with 10 bases left in between. The chain's CDR3 is CASSKGTYNEQFF. Here the CDR3 DNA reads TGTGCCAGTTCCAAGGGGACCTACAATGAGCAGTTCTTC.

This chain joins TRBV27 and TRBJ2-2; the D gene is possibly TRBD2 (6 bases). Germline CDR1 and CDR2: MNHEY and SMNVEV (reference sequence). This CDR3 spans 15 amino acids. Trimming took off 0 bases at V and 3 bases at J, with 8 bases between the two ends. Here the CDR3 DNA reads TGTGCCAGCAGTTTATCGGGAGGCCACACCGGGGAGCTGTTTTTT. It codes for CASSLSGGHTGELFF.

The gene calls are TRBV11-2 and TRBJ2-1; 7 nucleotides match TRBD1. The ends lost 3 bases at V and 3 bases at J; junction bases unmatched: 2. The CDR3 sequence is 14 residues long. CDR1 and CDR2 (germline): SGHAT, FQNNGV. The CDR3 DNA sequence: TGTGCCAGCAGCTTGACAGGGCTCTACAATGAGCAGTTCTTC. This translates into CASSLTGLYNEQFF. The full variable domain, with the rest looked up from reference TRBV11-2 and TRBJ2-1, is EAGVAQSPRYKIIEKRQSVAFWCNPISGHATLYWYQQILGQGPKLLIQFQNNGVVDDSQLPKDRFSAERLKGVDSTLKIQPAKLEDSAVYLCASSLTGLYNEQFFGPGTRLTVL.

The chain links TRBV5-1 to TRBJ1-5, with D possibly being TRBD1 (6 bases). V lost 5 bases and J 0 bases, leaving 12 bases between the germline ends. This CDR3 has 15 amino acids. Germline CDR1 and CDR2: SGHRS and YFSETQ. The chain's CDR3 is CASRPTDSSNQPQHF. For the CDR3, the DNA is TGCGCCAGCAGACCAACGGACAGTAGCAATCAGCCCCAGCATTTT.

This clone was seen repeatedly, ten times or more. The rearrangement uses TRBV11-1 and TRBJ2-1; D is possibly TRBD1 (6 bases). CDR1 is SGHAT and CDR2 is FQDESV in the germline V gene (reference sequence). The CDR3 is 15 amino acids. Trimming left V 5 bases short and J 5 bases short, with 16 bases between. The CDR3 protein is CASSARTVLDNEQFF. In DNA, the CDR3 is TGTGCCAGCAGCGCCCGGACAGTTTTAGACAATGAGCAGTTCTTC.

With respect to this clone: A read error may produce the germline difference seen at one junction end. This chain links TRBV7-9 with TRBJ1-1; possible D gene TRBD1, 6 bases. The CDR3 consists of 16 residues. The germline gives CDR1 SEHNR, CDR2 FQNEAQ (reference sequence). The CDR3 sequence: CASTLVAGALNTEAFF. CDR3 DNA sequence: TGTGCCAGCACCTTAGTGGCGGGGGCGTTGAACACTGAAGCTTTCTTT.

This sequence joins TRBV18 and TRBJ1-1; D might be TRBD1 (6 bases). This CDR3 is 13 amino acids long. The germline V gene encodes CDR1 KGHSH and CDR2 LQKENI. Trimming removed 6 bases at V and 1 base at J, with 9 bases between. CDR3 sequence: CASSRTENTEAFF. CDR3 bases: TGTGCCAGCTCGCGGACAGAGAACACTGAAGCTTTCTTT.

The chain uses TRBV28 and TRBJ2-7, with 11 bases that match TRBD1. The CDR3 loop spans 14 amino acids. Germline V gene lookup returns CDR1 MDHEN and CDR2 SYDVKM. V trimming: 4 bases; J trimming: 6 bases; junction bases outside the gene matches: 5. The CDR3 here is CASSSDRGLREQYF. CDR3 sequence (DNA): TGTGCCAGCAGTTCGGACAGGGGGCTTCGCGAGCAGTACTTC. Full variable domain (rest looked up from reference TRBV28 and TRBJ2-7): DVKVTQSSRYLVKRTGEKVFLECVQDMDHENMFWYRQDPGLGLRLIYFSYDVKMKEKGDIPEGYSVSREKKERFSLILESASTNQTSMYLCASSSDRGLREQYFGPGTRLTVT.

The J gene is TRBJ2-3, the V gene TRBV28; possibly TRBD2 for D (6 bases). The V end lost 5 bases, the J end lost 4 bases, and 19 bases lay between the germline ends. This CDR3 contains 16 residues. The germline V gene encodes CDR1 MDHEN and CDR2 SYDVKM. The CDR3: CASSSPPGGSADTQYF. The CDR3 DNA is TGTGCCAGCAGTAGCCCCCCCGGGGGTTCTGCAGATACGCAGTATTTT.

V and J are TRBV7-8 and TRBJ2-7; D unresolved. V lost 1 base and J 3 bases, leaving 4 bases between the germline ends. The CDR3 has 12 residues. CDR1 and CDR2 (germline): SGHVS, FQNEAQ. The CDR3 nucleotides read TGTGCCAGCAGCTTAGGCGTCTACGAGCAGTACTTC. This gives the protein CASSLGVYEQYF.

This chain uses TRBV7-9 with TRBJ1-1; 8 positions agree with TRBD1. The J segment lost 6 bases and the V segment lost 5 bases, leaving 8 bases of the junction unmatched. The germline V gene has CDR1 SEHNR and CDR2 FQNEAQ (reference sequence). This CDR3 is 14 amino acids long. CDR3 DNA sequence: TGTGCCAGCAGCCCTCGAGAACAGGGGGCTGAAGCTTTCTTT. Protein sequence: CASSPREQGAEAFF.

The V call is TRBV9, the J call TRBJ2-4; possibly TRBD1 for D (6 bases). Trimming took 4 bases from V and 0 from J, leaving 14 bases between them. Germline-derived CDR1 and CDR2 are SGDLS and YYNGEE. The CDR3 consists of 16 residues. The CDR3 here is CASSTTGLGAKNIQYF. The CDR3 DNA follows: TGTGCCAGCAGCACCACAGGGTTGGGAGCCAAAAACATTCAGTACTTC.

The chain couples TRBV6-5 to TRBJ1-2, with 7 bases matching TRBD1. This CDR3 comprises 14 residues. CDR1 and CDR2 from the germline V gene are MNHEY and SVGAGI. Germline trimming cut 7 bases from V and 4 bases from J; bases unmatched to any gene: 9. CDR3 loop: CASTPDRDSYGYTF. In DNA, the CDR3 is TGTGCCAGCACTCCGGACCGGGACAGCTATGGCTACACCTTC.

This clone was detected only a few times. The chain is built from TRBV7-3 and TRBJ2-2; TRBD1 is a possible D gene (6 bases). The CDR3 is 16 amino acids. Trimming removed 0 bases from V and 3 bases from J, with 11 bases in between. Germline loops: CDR1 SGHTA, CDR2 FQGTGA. The CDR3 here is CASSLTSGADTGELFF. The CDR3 DNA sequence: TGTGCCAGCAGCTTAACGTCAGGGGCGGACACCGGGGAGCTGTTTTTT. Based on the CDR3 plus reference TRBV7-3 and TRBJ2-2, the full variable domain is GAGVSQTPSNKVTEKGKYVELRCDPISGHTALYWYRQSLGQGPEFLIYFQGTGAADDSGLPNDRFFAVRPEGSVSTLKIQRTERGDSAVYLCASSLTSGADTGELFFGEGSRLTVL.

This clone was detected a few times. Other DNA sequences of this sample code for an identical CDR3. This sequence joins TRBV19 and TRBJ1-5, with 8 nucleotides matching TRBD1. This CDR3 spans 14 amino acids. The trim removed 2 bases at V and 5 bases at J, leaving 2 bases unmatched. CDR1 is LNHDA, CDR2 SQIVND, per germline (reference sequence). CDR3 residues: CASSINRGDQPQHF. In DNA form, the CDR3 reads TGTGCCAGTAGTATAAACAGGGGGGATCAGCCCCAGCATTTT.

The chain uses TRBV28 and TRBJ2-1; possibly TRBD2 for D (5 bases). The CDR3 spans 14 residues. Germline assignment: CDR1 MDHEN and CDR2 SYDVKM. V was trimmed by 3 bases and J by 2 bases, leaving 8 bases between them. CDR3 protein: CASSFEGPYNEQFF. In nucleotides, the CDR3 is TGTGCCAGCAGTTTCGAGGGCCCCTACAATGAGCAGTTCTTC.

The J gene is TRBJ2-2, the V gene TRBV5-5, with D maybe TRBD2 (6 bases). The CDR3 length is 17 residues. Per germline, CDR1 SGHKS and CDR2 YYEKEE (reference sequence). V was shortened by 0 bases and J by 2 bases, with 14 bases between the two germline ends. The CDR3 nucleotides read TGTGCCAGCAGCTTGGCCGGGACGGGACTTAACACCGGGGAGCTGTTTTTT. Translated, it gives CASSLAGTGLNTGELFF.

The rearrangement links TRBV28 to TRBJ2-7; 12 nucleotides line up with TRBD1. This CDR3 has 15 residues. Germline CDR1 is MDHEN and CDR2 is SYDVKM. J lost 5 bases, V lost 8 bases, and 10 bases had no gene match. In nucleotides, the CDR3 is TGTGCCAGCCTTGATTGGGGACAGGGGGCACACGAGCAGTACTTC. Encoded protein: CASLDWGQGAHEQYF.

The chain joins TRBV19 to TRBJ1-4; no clear D gene. This CDR3 spans 14 amino acids. The V gene's germline CDR1 is LNHDA and CDR2 SQIVND (reference sequence). V was pared by 5 bases and J by 3 bases, with 10 bases between. CDR3 amino acids: CASSPSSANEKLFF. The CDR3 DNA follows: TGTGCCAGTAGTCCGTCCAGCGCTAATGAAAAACTGTTTTTT.

This rearrangement joins TRBV6-4 to TRBJ2-1; TRBD2 matches 9 bases. Germline trimming cut 0 bases from V and 7 bases from J; bases unmatched to any gene: 7. The germline V gene has CDR1 MRHNA and CDR2 SNTAGT. This CDR3 contains 16 residues. CDR3 bases: TGTGCCAGCAGTGACTCGGCGGGAGGGCCTCGGAATGAGCAGTTCTTC. It is translated as CASSDSAGGPRNEQFF.

This clone was seen just once. The V and J genes are TRBV7-6 and TRBJ2-3; TRBD2 aligns across 7 bases. The trim removed 1 base at V and 0 bases at J, leaving 7 bases unmatched. Per the germline V gene, CDR1 is SGHVS and CDR2 is FNYEAQ. The CDR3 consists of 17 residues. DNA of the CDR3: TGTGCCAGCAGCTTAGTCGTAGCGGGTTCTAGCACAGATACGCAGTATTTT. Translated, it gives CASSLVVAGSSTDTQYF. The variable domain in full, completed from reference TRBV7-6 and TRBJ2-3, reads GAGVSQSPRYKVTKRGQDVALRCDPISGHVSLYWYRQALGQGPEFLTYFNYEAQQDKSGLPNDRFSAERPEGSISTLTIQRTEQRDSAMYRCASSLVVAGSSTDTQYFGPGTRLTVL.

CDR3 bases: TGTGCCAGCAGCTTATCGCAACTCACGCCGGGTGAGCAGTTCTTC. This codes for CASSLSQLTPGEQFF. The chain couples TRBV7-3 to TRBJ2-1, with no clear D. With 2 bases removed from V and 9 bases from J, the gap between germline ends came to 17 bases. The CDR3 has 15 residues. Germline CDR1 SGHTA, CDR2 FQGTGA. Variable domain in full (rest from reference TRBV7-3 and TRBJ2-1): GAGVSQTPSNKVTEKGKYVELRCDPISGHTALYWYRQSLGQGPEFLIYFQGTGAADDSGLPNDRFFAVRPEGSVSTLKIQRTERGDSAVYLCASSLSQLTPGEQFFGPGTRLTVL.